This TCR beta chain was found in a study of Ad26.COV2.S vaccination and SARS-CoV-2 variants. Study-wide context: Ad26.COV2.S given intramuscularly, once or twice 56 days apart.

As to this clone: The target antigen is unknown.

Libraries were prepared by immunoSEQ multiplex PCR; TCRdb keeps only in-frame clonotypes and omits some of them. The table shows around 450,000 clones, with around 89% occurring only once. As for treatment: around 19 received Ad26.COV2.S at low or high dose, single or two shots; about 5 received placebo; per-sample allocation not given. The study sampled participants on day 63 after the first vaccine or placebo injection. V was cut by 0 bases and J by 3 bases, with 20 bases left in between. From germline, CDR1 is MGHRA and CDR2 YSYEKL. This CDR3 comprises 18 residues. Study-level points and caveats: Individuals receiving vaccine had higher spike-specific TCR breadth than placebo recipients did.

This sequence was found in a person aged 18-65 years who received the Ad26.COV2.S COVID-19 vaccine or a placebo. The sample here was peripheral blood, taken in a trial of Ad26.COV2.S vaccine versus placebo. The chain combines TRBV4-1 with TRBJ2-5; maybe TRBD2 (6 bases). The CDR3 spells CASSQDSGPAGLKETQYF. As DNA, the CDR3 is TGCGCCAGCAGCCAAGATTCCGGGCCAGCGGGTCTAAAAGAGACCCAGTACTTC.